This T cell receptor beta chain was observed in a study of tumor and adjacent non-tumor tissue in lung cancer. The template was RNA from unsorted bulk tissue. From germline, CDR1 is DFQATT and CDR2 SNEGSKA (reference sequence). The CDR3 is made up of 16 amino acids. Trimming cost V 0 bases and J 8 bases, with 21 bases left between them. Three rounds of nested PCR, following a modified ARM-PCR protocol, produced the TCRbeta library. A single record per CDR3 protein comes from TCRdb applying MiXCR to the multiplex PCR reads. The sample carries approximately 120,000 distinct CDR3 sequences, approximately 66% recorded once.

The chain is built from TRBV20-1 and TRBJ2-3, with D possibly TRBD2 on 5 matching bases. The sample was lung tumor tissue. The sequence was obtained from a man younger than 40 with non-small cell lung cancer. CDR3 protein: CSARDRRRSYTVTQYF. In DNA form, the CDR3 reads TGCAGTGCTAGAGATCGGCGGAGGAGCTACACGGTTACGCAGTATTTT.